What follows are 15 T cell receptor beta chains derived from one specimen sequenced in a study of T cells in localized non-small cell lung cancer. The assay was immunoSEQ multiplex PCR, and TCRdb's table has in-frame clones only and misses some. The data show nearly 40,000 clones, around nine tenths seen once. This specimen was peripheral blood, taken before any cancer treatment. Receptors originate from a man aged 18 to 50 with stage I lung adenocarcinoma.

V usage is TRBV9 and J usage is TRBJ1-2, with TRBD1 matching 7 bases. This CDR3 region has 13 residues. Germline-derived CDR1 and CDR2 are SGDLS and YYNGEE. Trimming took 4 bases from V and 6 from J; bases not matched to a gene: 6. The CDR3 coding sequence is TGTGCCAGCAGCCCCTGGGACAGTCATGGCTACACCTTC. Protein sequence: CASSPWDSHGYTF.

The V gene is TRBV11-1, the J gene TRBJ2-6; 8 bases fit TRBD1. Germline assignment: CDR1 SGHAT and CDR2 FQDESV (reference sequence). The ends lost 3 bases at V and 1 base at J; junction bases unmatched: 2. CDR3 size: 16 residues. CDR3 residues: CASSFRTGSGANVLTF. The CDR3 DNA reads as TGTGCCAGCAGCTTCCGGACAGGGTCTGGGGCCAACGTCCTGACTTTC.

The chain employs TRBV7-2 and TRBJ1-5; D might be TRBD1 (6 bases). V was clipped by 1 base and J by 4 bases, with 14 bases between them. The CDR3 is made up of 16 amino acids. Germline V lookup: CDR1 SGHTA, CDR2 FQGNSA. DNA of the CDR3: TGTGCCAGCAGCTTAGGACAGGCACTTACGAATCAGCCCCAGCATTTT. Protein sequence: CASSLGQALTNQPQHF.

This clone has just a few counts. The V call is TRBV2, the J call TRBJ1-5; no clear D gene. From germline, CDR1 is SNHLY and CDR2 FYNNEI. This CDR3 contains 14 residues. V was shortened by 3 bases and J by 6 bases, with 12 bases between the two germline ends. Here the CDR3 DNA reads TGTGCCAGCAGTGACACAGATAGGAGTCAGCCCCAGCATTTT. This sequence encodes CASSDTDRSQPQHF.

This clone has only a few counts. The chain links TRBV2 to TRBJ2-7; 12 bases map to TRBD1. The V gene's germline CDR1 is SNHLY and CDR2 FYNNEI. This CDR3 spans 15 amino acids. V shed 10 bases and J 9 bases; nucleotides not matched to a gene: 16. CDR3 coding DNA: TGTGCCACCCATGGGGGACAGGGGGCGGATGGGGCGCAGTACTTC. This codes for CATHGGQGADGAQYF.

V gene TRBV9 combines with J gene TRBJ2-1; 7 nucleotides agree with TRBD1. J lost 9 bases, V lost 5 bases, and 11 bases had no gene match. The V gene's germline CDR1 is SGDLS and CDR2 YYNGEE. This CDR3 is built from 14 residues. As DNA, the CDR3 is TGTGCCAGCAGTTTAGGGACAGCCTGGGGTGAGCAGTTCTTC. Its translation: CASSLGTAWGEQFF.

The rearrangement uses TRBV7-9 and TRBJ2-4; 10 nucleotides agree with TRBD2. V trimming: 4 bases; J trimming: 0 bases; junction bases outside the gene matches: 12. The CDR3 is 19 residues long. The germline CDR1 and CDR2 sequences are SEHNR and FQNEAQ (reference sequence). Written as DNA, the CDR3 is TGTGCCAGCAGCTCGGTGGGGACTAGCGCATGGGAAGCCAAAAACATTCAGTACTTC. Protein sequence: CASSSVGTSAWEAKNIQYF.

V is TRBV6-1 and J is TRBJ1-1; 8 bases are a match to TRBD1. Per the germline V gene, CDR1 is MNHNS and CDR2 is SASEGT. This CDR3 spans 13 amino acids. J was trimmed by 4 bases and V by 6 bases; bases with no gene match: 4. The CDR3 nucleotides are TGTGCCAGCAGCACAGGGGGTGTCACTGAAGCTTTCTTT. It specifies CASSTGGVTEAFF.

J is TRBJ2-1 and V is TRBV18; 10 nucleotides align to TRBD2. Germline CDR1 reads KGHSH; CDR2 reads LQKENI. Germline trimming cut 3 bases from V and 5 bases from J; bases unmatched to any gene: 4. The CDR3 totals 15 residues. The CDR3 protein is CASSPSGGSDNEQFF. CDR3 in DNA: TGTGCCAGCTCACCTAGCGGGGGGTCGGACAATGAGCAGTTCTTC.

The gene calls are TRBV11-2 and TRBJ1-4; 11 bases map to TRBD1. With V trimmed by 5 bases and J by 8 bases, 13 bases remained unmatched. Germline assignment: CDR1 SGHAT and CDR2 FQNNGV. The CDR3 spans 17 residues. This CDR3 reads CASSRTGGGVSLEKLFF. The CDR3 DNA reads TGTGCCAGCAGCCGGACAGGGGGCGGCGTGTCGCTGGAAAAACTGTTTTTT.

The DNA of the CDR3 is TGCGCCAGCAGCGAACAGGGGAGAGGAGATACGCAGTATTTT. As protein: CASSEQGRGDTQYF. The chain carries TRBV5-1 and TRBJ2-3; 7 positions match TRBD1. The CDR3 covers 14 residues. The trim removed 4 bases at V and 5 bases at J, leaving 7 bases unmatched. Germline V gene data show CDR1 as SGHRS and CDR2 as YFSETQ.

In its sample, this clone was seen once. The chain combines TRBV5-8 with TRBJ2-5; weak D call: TRBD2 (5 bases). V was cut by 0 bases and J by 1 base, with 19 bases left in between. The CDR3 runs to 18 residues. The germline gives CDR1 SGHTS, CDR2 YDEGEE. The CDR3 sequence is CASSLGSLGESPQETQYF. In nucleotides, the CDR3 is TGTGCCAGCAGCTTGGGTTCGCTCGGGGAATCCCCCCAAGAGACCCAGTACTTC.

J is TRBJ2-2 and V is TRBV15; the D gene is possibly TRBD1 (5 bases). V lost 9 bases and J 0 bases, leaving 11 bases between the germline ends. CDR3 length: 14 amino acids. Germline values: CDR1 LNHNV, CDR2 YYDKDF (reference sequence). CDR3 nucleotides: TGTGCCACAACAGACAGCACGAACACCGGGGAGCTGTTTTTT. As protein: CATTDSTNTGELFF.

The rearrangement uses TRBV18 and TRBJ2-5; D remains unclear. The CDR3 runs to 12 residues. Germline V gene lookup returns CDR1 KGHSH and CDR2 LQKENI. With 0 bases removed from V and 5 bases from J, the gap between germline ends came to 4 bases. CDR3 in amino acids: CASSPPGETQYF. The CDR3 coding sequence is TGTGCCAGCTCACCACCGGGGGAGACCCAGTACTTC.

This chain joins TRBV5-4 and TRBJ2-5; 8 nucleotides line up with TRBD2. With V trimmed by 5 bases and J by 5 bases, 11 bases remained unmatched. Germline-derived CDR1 and CDR2 are SGHNT and YYREEE (reference sequence). The CDR3 is 15 amino acids. CDR3 DNA: TGTGCCAGCAGATCTCAGCGGGGGCGAGGGGAGACCCAGTACTTC. Translation gives CASRSQRGRGETQYF.